This T cell receptor (beta chain) was observed in a study of OX40 agonist ivuxolimab in advanced cancers. Across the study: Patients receiving dose escalation had hepatocellular carcinoma, melanoma, renal cell or head and neck cancer. Among those enrolled, mean age was 60 years (range about 23 to 79) and 82.7% were male. A history of anti-PD-1, anti-PD-L1 or anti-CTLA-4 therapy was acceptable, and approximately 39% had some. General observations from the study: Compared with CD4+, CD8+ T cells on average had more expanded clones.

In regard to this clone: The antigen remains undetermined.

The method was immunoSEQ multiplex PCR; TCRdb's version includes in-frame clones alone and lacks a portion of them. The repertoire consists of tens of thousands of clones, with approximately 92% occurring once and the leading ten covering 9.5%. V lost 5 bases and J lost 6; bases outside the gene matches: 7. Germline assignment: CDR1 MGHRA and CDR2 YSYEKL. This CDR3 has 14 residues. The gene calls are TRBV4-1 and TRBJ2-1; TRBD2 agrees at 7 bases. Material: CD4+ or CD8+ T cells sorted from blood, obtained in a trial of the OX40 agonist ivuxolimab. The sequence was collected from an adult with an advanced solid tumor such as melanoma, head and neck, liver or kidney cancer. CDR3 DNA: TGCGCCAGCAGCTCGGCGGGAGTGCCCAATGAGCAGTTCTTC. Protein product: CASSSAGVPNEQFF.